The rows below give T cell receptor beta chains drawn from one sample of a study of T-cell memory formation after mild COVID-19. TCRdb independently ran MiXCR on the 5' RACE reads; one entry per CDR3 protein. The data hold around 510,000 distinct CDR3 sequences, with less than 25% observed a single time. The sample consisted of PBMCs or a T cell subset sorted from them (not recorded which). Receptors were obtained from an adult woman who had mild COVID-19 (a few samples of this study predate the infection). Cell type and time point are not known. CDR3s include the opening cysteine and the closing phenylalanine or tryptophan. Fields, in order: clone size, CDR3 length, J gene, V gene, CDR3 protein. Rows may omit the clone size; those that give it use once, few, many or a size class.

few,13,TRBJ2-7,TRBV19,CASSLQGRYEQYF
many,15,TRBJ1-5,TRBV9,CASSVDGNSNQPQHF
few,15,TRBJ2-5,TRBV30,CAWSAPRKNQETQYF
many,12,TRBJ1-5,TRBV7-2,CASSSYDLPQHF
few,15,TRBJ2-6,TRBV6-5,CASSYPGTGANVLTF
NA,15,TRBJ2-3,TRBV12-5,CASGLVGGGTDTQYF
few,13,TRBJ1-6,TRBV5-1,CASKFSHNSPLHF
NA,17,TRBJ1-2,TRBV7-8,CASSPRTGAISSYGYTF
NA,13,TRBJ2-3,TRBV12-3/TRBV12-4,CATQRGGQDTQYF
few,16,TRBJ2-2,TRBV12-3/TRBV12-4,CASSSLAGANTGELFF
NA,18,TRBJ2-7,TRBV12-3/TRBV12-4,CASSSSRGAGGTHYEQYF
few,22,TRBJ2-3,TRBV29-1,CSVEGPGQGGEGDHSGTSTQYF